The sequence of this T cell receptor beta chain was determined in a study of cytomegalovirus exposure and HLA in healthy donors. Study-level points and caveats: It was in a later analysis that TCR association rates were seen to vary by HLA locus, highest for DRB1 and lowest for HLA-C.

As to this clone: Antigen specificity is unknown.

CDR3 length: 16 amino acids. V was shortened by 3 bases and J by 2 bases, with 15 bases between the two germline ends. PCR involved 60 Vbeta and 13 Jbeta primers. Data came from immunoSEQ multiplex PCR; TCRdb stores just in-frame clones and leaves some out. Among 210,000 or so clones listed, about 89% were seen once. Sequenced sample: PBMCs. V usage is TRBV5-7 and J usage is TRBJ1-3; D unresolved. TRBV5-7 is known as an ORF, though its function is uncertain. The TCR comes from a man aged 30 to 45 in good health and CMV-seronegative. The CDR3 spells CASSSIRSPPGNTIYF. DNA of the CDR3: TGTGCCAGCAGCTCTATACGGTCCCCGCCTGGAAACACCATATATTTT.